This T cell receptor (beta chain) was captured by sequencing in a study of T cells expressing NK-cell markers. Findings of the study overall: Among several donors, these clonotypes also ranked first in the CD3+CD56-NKG2C+ fraction.

TCRdb re-called the 5' RACE reads and gives one entry per CDR3 protein, without DNA. Recorded for this sample: about 170,000 distinct CDR3 sequences. Concerning this clonotype itself: Its matching antigen is unknown.

This CDR3 has 15 residues. The germline CDR1 and CDR2 sequences are LNHNV and YYDKDF (reference sequence). The sequence was obtained from a man between 18 and 69 years old in good health. The V gene is TRBV15, the J gene TRBJ1-4; there is no DNA to check the TCRdb D call of TRBD1. The sample comprised blood T cells: a sorted CD56 or NKG2C T cell subset, CD4+ or CD8+ T cells, or bulk PBMC T cells (not recorded which). The CDR3: CATSRGAGLNEKLFF. The variable domain in full, with the rest retrieved from reference TRBV15 and TRBJ1-4, is DAMVIQNPRYQVTQFGKPVTLSCSQTLNHNVMYWYQQKSSQAPKLLFHYYDKDFNNEADTPDNFQSRRPNTSFCFLDIRSPGLGDTAMYLCATSRGAGLNEKLFFGSGTQLSVL.